The 19 T cell receptor beta chains presented below share a single source sample, sequenced in a study of shared T cell receptors in the human thymus (TCRdb year 2021). Library creation used the immunoSEQ multiplex PCR assay. Imported from immuneACCESS, the table was reduced by TCRdb to in-frame sequences with V and J called. These copies leave out some clones; in studies compared against another copy, an unresolved V gene accounts for under half, and the cause of the remainder is not known. This sample is represented by about 730,000 clones; around 85% of them were singletons. The top ten clonotypes cover roughly 0.01% of the sample. This same sample was also part of a study on human thymus T cells.

Sequenced: thymocytes. These receptors all come from a girl under three years old with a congenital heart defect. Donor details come from another sample of the same person, matched by shared clones.

The chain is built from TRBV7-6 and TRBJ2-5, with 8 bases lining up with TRBD1. The CDR3 has 17 amino acids. J was trimmed by 10 bases and V by 0 bases; bases with no gene match: 16. Per the germline V gene, CDR1 is SGHVS and CDR2 is FNYEAQ. CDR3 nucleotides: TGTGCCAGCAGCTTAGCGGGGACAGGTTCGCTCTTGAGTGGCCAGTACTTC. Encoded protein: CASSLAGTGSLLSGQYF.

The V call is TRBV18, the J call TRBJ2-2, with D possibly matching TRBD1 (6 bases). Germline values: CDR1 KGHSH, CDR2 LQKENI. The CDR3 is 16 residues long. The V end lost 4 bases, the J end lost 3 bases, and 15 bases lay between the germline ends. CDR3 sequence (DNA): TGTGCCAGCTCACATACAGGGCTTCTTTACACCGGGGAGCTGTTTTTT. Translated, it gives CASSHTGLLYTGELFF.

The chain links TRBV5-1 to TRBJ1-2; D is possibly TRBD1 (5 bases). Germline CDR1 reads SGHRS; CDR2 reads YFSETQ. V was shortened by 6 bases and J by 1 base, with 16 bases between the two germline ends. There are 15 residues in the CDR3. The CDR3 sequence is CASTRQFPDNYGYTF. CDR3 coding DNA: TGCGCCAGCACCCGACAGTTCCCGGATAACTATGGCTACACCTTC.

The chain recombines TRBV11-2 with TRBJ1-1; TRBD1 is a possible D gene (5 bases). Between the trimmed V and J ends, which lost 6 bases and 3 bases, there was a span of 14 bases. The CDR3 length is 14 residues. Germline CDR1 reads SGHAT; CDR2 reads FQNNGV. The CDR3 loop reads CASRKRGKDTEAFF. The CDR3 DNA reads as TGTGCCAGCAGGAAAAGGGGTAAGGACACTGAAGCTTTCTTT.

In its sample, this clone was seen a few times. DNA for the CDR3: TGTGCCATCAGTGAGTCCGGGGACAGGGGATATCATGAGCAGTTCTTC. Protein: CAISESGDRGYHEQFF. The chain has TRBV10-3 and TRBJ2-1; the match to TRBD1 covers 10 bases. The CDR3 contains 16 residues. Germline V lookup: CDR1 ENHRY, CDR2 SYGVKD. Germline trimming cut 0 bases from V and 8 bases from J; bases unmatched to any gene: 7.

The chain is built from TRBV6-1 and TRBJ1-1; D is possibly TRBD1 (5 bases). V lost 4 bases and J 1 base, leaving 13 bases between the germline ends. Germline V gene lookup returns CDR1 MNHNS and CDR2 SASEGT. The CDR3 length is 15 residues. DNA of the CDR3: TGTGCCAGCAGTGTTGGACAAGGGGCGAACACTGAAGCTTTCTTT. It specifies CASSVGQGANTEAFF.

The chain recombines TRBV27 with TRBJ2-7, with 11 positions matching TRBD1. This CDR3 spans 16 amino acids. Germline trimming cut 6 bases from V and 6 bases from J; bases unmatched to any gene: 13. Germline V gene data show CDR1 as MNHEY and CDR2 as SMNVEV (reference sequence). CDR3 sequence reads: CASRTTGQGAGSEQYF. In DNA form, the CDR3 reads TGTGCCAGCAGGACCACCGGACAGGGGGCGGGTAGCGAGCAGTACTTC.

This chain joins TRBV21-1 and TRBJ1-1; the table's D call TRBD1 went unverified against the DNA. TRBV21-1 constitutes a pseudogene. This CDR3 has 15 amino acids. CDR3 residues: CASSNEPTGNTEAFF. The CDR3 DNA sequence: TGTGCCAGCAGCAACGAGCCCACAGGGAACACTGAAGCTTTCTTT.

The CDR3 nucleotides read TGTGCCAGCAGCTTGATCCAGGGGTCTAACACCGGGGAGCTGTTTTTT. Amino acids: CASSLIQGSNTGELFF. V is TRBV5-6 and J is TRBJ2-2, with a tentative D call TRBD1 (6 bases). Trimming removed 1 base from V and 2 bases from J, with 12 bases in between. The length of the CDR3 is 16 residues. CDR1 is SGHDT and CDR2 is YYEEEE in the germline V gene.

This chain joins TRBV25-1 and TRBJ2-1; the D gene is possibly TRBD2 (5 bases). Germline V gene data show CDR1 as MGHDK and CDR2 as SYGVNS. The CDR3 runs to 13 residues. V lost 4 bases, J lost 3 bases, and 7 bases lay in between. CDR3: CASSAGYYNEQFF. The CDR3, as DNA: TGTGCCAGCAGTGCGGGGTACTACAATGAGCAGTTCTTC.

The genes are TRBV4-3 and TRBJ1-1; D ambiguous. Trimming left V 4 bases short and J 3 bases short, with 12 bases between. CDR1 and CDR2 (germline): LGHNA, YSLEER. This CDR3 is 14 amino acids long. In nucleotides, the CDR3 is TGCGCCAGCAGCCGCCGGGTAAATGACACTGAAGCTTTCTTT. This gives the protein CASSRRVNDTEAFF.

The V gene is TRBV5-8, the J gene TRBJ1-3, with D perhaps matching TRBD1 (6 bases). Germline V gives CDR1 SGHTS, CDR2 YDEGEE. Trimming shortened V by 1 base and J by 0 bases, and 11 bases separated the two germline ends. The CDR3 consists of 16 residues. As DNA, the CDR3 is TGTGCCAGCAGCTTGTACAGGGCATACTCTGGAAACACCATATATTTT. This encodes CASSLYRAYSGNTIYF.

This clone was seen a single time. V and J are TRBV5-6 and TRBJ2-1; 8 bases fit TRBD2. From germline, CDR1 is SGHDT and CDR2 YYEEEE. V lost 1 base to trimming and J lost 11 bases; unmatched junction nucleotides: 8. The CDR3 runs 14 residues. The CDR3 sequence: CASSLKGLELKQFF. In DNA form, the CDR3 reads TGTGCCAGCAGCTTGAAGGGACTAGAACTAAAGCAGTTCTTC.

CDR3 DNA sequence: TGTGCCAGCAGCTACCGGACTAGCGGGGGGAGGTTGTTTTCGGGTGAGCAGTTCTTC. Its protein is CASSYRTSGGRLFSGEQFF. The chain recombines TRBV7-2 with TRBJ2-1, with TRBD2 matching 14 bases. This CDR3 spans 19 amino acids. Trimming took 4 bases from V and 9 from J; bases not matched to a gene: 17. Germline CDR1 is SGHTA and CDR2 is FQGNSA.

This chain connects TRBV5-1 to TRBJ2-7; D unresolved. The V end lost 0 bases, the J end lost 2 bases, and 9 bases lay between the germline ends. The CDR3 loop spans 14 amino acids. The germline gives CDR1 SGHRS, CDR2 YFSETQ. The CDR3 protein is CASSLVSGAYEQYF. In DNA form, the CDR3 reads TGCGCCAGCAGCTTGGTTTCAGGTGCCTACGAGCAGTACTTC.

This rearrangement joins TRBV2 to TRBJ2-7, with 10 bases lining up with TRBD1. The V gene's germline CDR1 is SNHLY and CDR2 FYNNEI. With V trimmed by 7 bases and J by 2 bases, 8 bases remained unmatched. The CDR3 contains 15 residues. The CDR3 is CASTGRDRGTYEQYF. As DNA, the CDR3 is TGTGCCAGCACTGGGCGGGACAGGGGTACCTACGAGCAGTACTTC. Variable domain in full (rest from reference TRBV2 and TRBJ2-7): EPEVTQTPSHQVTQMGQEVILRCVPISNHLYFYWYRQILGQKVEFLVSFYNNEISEKSEIFDDQFSVERPDGSNFTLKIRSTKLEDSAMYFCASTGRDRGTYEQYFGPGTRLTVT.

The rearrangement uses TRBV4-1 and TRBJ2-7; D uncertain. The CDR3 runs 19 residues. From germline, CDR1 is MGHRA and CDR2 YSYEKL. Trimming took off 0 bases at V and 1 base at J, with 22 bases between the two ends. In nucleotides, the CDR3 is TGCGCCAGCAGCCAAGAGATGTGGGTTCGTCATCCCAGGTCCTACGAGCAGTACTTC. This encodes CASSQEMWVRHPRSYEQYF.

The chain links TRBV9 to TRBJ2-2; D is unresolved. The CDR3 has 14 amino acids. V lost 6 bases, J lost 2 bases, and 11 bases lay in between. In germline, CDR1 is SGDLS, CDR2 YYNGEE. CDR3 loop: CASTPTRNTGELFF. The CDR3, as DNA: TGTGCCAGCACCCCCACGAGAAACACCGGGGAGCTGTTTTTT.

DNA for the CDR3: TGCAGCGTTGAAGATCGTGGACAGGGGCAAGAGACCCAGTACTTC. It codes for CSVEDRGQGQETQYF. The chain uses TRBV29-1 and TRBJ2-5, with 9 bases fitting TRBD1. This CDR3 contains 15 residues. V trimming: 0 bases; J trimming: 2 bases; junction bases outside the gene matches: 4. Germline CDR1 reads SQVTM; CDR2 reads ANQGSEA.